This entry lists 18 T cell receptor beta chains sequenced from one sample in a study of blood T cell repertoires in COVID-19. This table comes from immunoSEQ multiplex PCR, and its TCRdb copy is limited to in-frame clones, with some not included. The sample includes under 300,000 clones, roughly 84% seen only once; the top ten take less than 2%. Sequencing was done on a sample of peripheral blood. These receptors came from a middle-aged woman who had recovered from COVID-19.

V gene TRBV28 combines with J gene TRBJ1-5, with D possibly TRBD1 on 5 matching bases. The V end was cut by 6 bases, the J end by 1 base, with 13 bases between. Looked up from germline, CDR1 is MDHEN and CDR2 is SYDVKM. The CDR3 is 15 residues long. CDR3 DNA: TGTGCCAGCAGGCGTACAGGTCCAAGCAATCAGCCCCAGCATTTT. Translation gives CASRRTGPSNQPQHF.

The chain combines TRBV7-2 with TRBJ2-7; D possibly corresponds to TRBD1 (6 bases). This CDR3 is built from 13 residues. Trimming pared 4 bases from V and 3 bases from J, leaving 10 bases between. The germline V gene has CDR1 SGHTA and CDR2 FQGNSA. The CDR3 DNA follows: TGTGCCAGCAGCTCCGACAGGAACTACGAGCAGTACTTC. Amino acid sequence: CASSSDRNYEQYF. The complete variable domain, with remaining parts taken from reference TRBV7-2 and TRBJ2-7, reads GAGVSQSPSNKVTEKGKDVELRCDPISGHTALYWYRQSLGQGLEFLIYFQGNSAPDKSGLPSDRFSAERTGGSVSTLTIQRTQQEDSAVYLCASSSDRNYEQYFGPGTRLTVT.

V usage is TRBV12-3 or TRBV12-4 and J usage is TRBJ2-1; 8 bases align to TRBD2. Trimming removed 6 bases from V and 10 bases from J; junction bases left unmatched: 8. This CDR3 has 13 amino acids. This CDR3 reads CASSLGGAREQFF. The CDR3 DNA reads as TGTGCCAGCAGCCTCGGGGGGGCCAGGGAGCAGTTCTTC.

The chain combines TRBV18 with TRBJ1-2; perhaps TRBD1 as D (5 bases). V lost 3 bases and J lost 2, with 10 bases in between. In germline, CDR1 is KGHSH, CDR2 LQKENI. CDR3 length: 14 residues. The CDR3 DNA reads TGTGCCAGCTCACCTGACAGATGGAACTATGGCTACACCTTC. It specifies CASSPDRWNYGYTF.

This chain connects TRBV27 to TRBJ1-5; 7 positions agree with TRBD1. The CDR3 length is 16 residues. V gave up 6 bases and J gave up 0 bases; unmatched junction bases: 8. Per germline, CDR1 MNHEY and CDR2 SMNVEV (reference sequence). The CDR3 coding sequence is TGTGCCAGCAGCCCAAGACAGGGAAATAGCAATCAGCCCCAGCATTTT. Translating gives CASSPRQGNSNQPQHF.

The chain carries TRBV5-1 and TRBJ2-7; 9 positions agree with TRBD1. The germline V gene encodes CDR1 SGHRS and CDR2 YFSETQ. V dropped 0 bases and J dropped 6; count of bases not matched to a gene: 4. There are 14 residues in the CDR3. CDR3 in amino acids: CASSLGTGVGEQYF. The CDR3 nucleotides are TGCGCCAGCAGCTTGGGGACAGGGGTTGGCGAGCAGTACTTC. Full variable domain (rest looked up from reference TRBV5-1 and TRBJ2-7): KAGVTQTPRYLIKTRGQQVTLSCSPISGHRSVSWYQQTPGQGLQFLFEYFSETQRNKGNFPGRFSGRQFSNSRSEMNVSTLELGDSALYLCASSLGTGVGEQYFGPGTRLTVT.

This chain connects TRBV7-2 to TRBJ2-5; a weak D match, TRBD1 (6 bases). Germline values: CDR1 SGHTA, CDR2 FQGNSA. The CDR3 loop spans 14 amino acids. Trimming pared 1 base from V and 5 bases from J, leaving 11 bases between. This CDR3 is CASSLVDSVETQYF. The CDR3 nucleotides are TGTGCCAGCAGCTTAGTGGACAGTGTCGAGACCCAGTACTTC.

The CDR3 DNA reads as TGTGCCAGCAGCTTACTCCCAGGGGTGGGTGAGCAGTTCTTC. The encoded protein is CASSLLPGVGEQFF. This chain connects TRBV7-9 to TRBJ2-1, with D tentatively TRBD1 (6 bases). Germline V lookup: CDR1 SEHNR, CDR2 FQNEAQ (reference sequence). V lost 2 bases and J lost 9, with 14 bases in between. The CDR3 totals 14 residues.

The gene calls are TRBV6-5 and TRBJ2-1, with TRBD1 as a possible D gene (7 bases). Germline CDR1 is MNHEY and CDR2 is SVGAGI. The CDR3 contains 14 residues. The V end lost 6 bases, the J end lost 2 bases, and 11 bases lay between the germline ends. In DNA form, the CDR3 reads TGTGCCAGCAGCGTCAGGGGGGCCTACAATGAGCAGTTCTTC. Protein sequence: CASSVRGAYNEQFF.

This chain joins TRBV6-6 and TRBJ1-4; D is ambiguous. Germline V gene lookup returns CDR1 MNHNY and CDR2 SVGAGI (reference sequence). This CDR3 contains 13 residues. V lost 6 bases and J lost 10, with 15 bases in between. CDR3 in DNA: TGTGCCAGCAGGGTATCCCCCGAGGGAAAACTGTTTTTT. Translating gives CASRVSPEGKLFF.

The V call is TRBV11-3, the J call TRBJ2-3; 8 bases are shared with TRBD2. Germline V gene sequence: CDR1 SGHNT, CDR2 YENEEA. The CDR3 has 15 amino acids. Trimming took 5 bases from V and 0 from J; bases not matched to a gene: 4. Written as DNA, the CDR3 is TGTGCCAGCAGCCGCGGGGGGTCTAGCACAGATACGCAGTATTTT. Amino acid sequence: CASSRGGSSTDTQYF.

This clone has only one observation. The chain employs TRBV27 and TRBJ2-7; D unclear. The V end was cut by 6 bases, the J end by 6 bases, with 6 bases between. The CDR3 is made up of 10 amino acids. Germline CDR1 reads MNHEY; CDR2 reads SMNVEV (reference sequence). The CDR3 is CASRRGEQYF. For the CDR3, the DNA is TGTGCCAGCAGGCGAGGCGAGCAGTACTTC.

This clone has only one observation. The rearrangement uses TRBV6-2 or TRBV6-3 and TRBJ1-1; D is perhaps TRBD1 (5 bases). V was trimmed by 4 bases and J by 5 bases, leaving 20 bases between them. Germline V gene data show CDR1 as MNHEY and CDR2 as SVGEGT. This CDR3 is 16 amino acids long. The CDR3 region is CASSSGAGRGGTEAFF. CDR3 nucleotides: TGTGCCAGCAGTTCTGGGGCCGGCCGGGGGGGTACTGAAGCTTTCTTT.

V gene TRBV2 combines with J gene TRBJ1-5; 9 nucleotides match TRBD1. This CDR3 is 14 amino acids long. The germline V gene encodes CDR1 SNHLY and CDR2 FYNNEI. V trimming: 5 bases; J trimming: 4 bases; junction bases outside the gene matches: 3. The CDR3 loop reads CASSIGQGNQPQHF. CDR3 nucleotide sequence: TGTGCCAGCAGTATAGGACAGGGGAATCAGCCCCAGCATTTT.

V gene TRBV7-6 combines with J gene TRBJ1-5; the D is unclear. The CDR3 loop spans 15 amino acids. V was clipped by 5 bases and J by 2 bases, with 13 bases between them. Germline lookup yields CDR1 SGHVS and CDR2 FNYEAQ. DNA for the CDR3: TGTGCCAGCAGCCTACACTGGACTGGCAATCAGCCCCAGCATTTT. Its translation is CASSLHWTGNQPQHF.

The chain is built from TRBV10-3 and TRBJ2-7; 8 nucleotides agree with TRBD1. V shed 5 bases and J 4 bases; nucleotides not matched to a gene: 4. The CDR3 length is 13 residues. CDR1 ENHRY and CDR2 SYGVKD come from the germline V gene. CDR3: CAISPGGRYEQYF. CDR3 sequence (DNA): TGTGCCATCAGTCCAGGGGGCAGGTACGAGCAGTACTTC.

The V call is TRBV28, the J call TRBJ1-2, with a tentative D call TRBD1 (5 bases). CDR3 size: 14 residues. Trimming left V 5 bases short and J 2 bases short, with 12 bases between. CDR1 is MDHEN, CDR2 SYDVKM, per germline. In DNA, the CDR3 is TGTGCCAGCAGTGCAGGGTCACCGAACTATGGCTACACCTTC. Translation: CASSAGSPNYGYTF.

The CDR3 DNA is TGCGCCAGCCGCAGGGGGACGACGGAGACCCAGTACTTC. It translates to CASRRGTTETQYF. The chain employs TRBV10-1 and TRBJ2-5; 7 positions agree with TRBD1. This CDR3 is 13 amino acids long. The V segment lost 8 bases and the J segment 5 bases; nucleotides outside the gene matches: 8. Germline V CDR1 and CDR2: WNHNN, SYGVQD (reference sequence).